The 8 T cell receptor beta chains below all came from one sample that was sequenced in a study of chemoradiotherapy in HPV16-positive cancers. Profiled with immunoSEQ multiplex PCR; TCRdb holds only in-frame clones, not every one. Among tens of thousands of clones listed, roughly 87% were seen once. Specimen: blood, collected from a patient who underwent chemoradiotherapy. The receptors here all came from a human donor with HPV-associated anogenital cancer.

J is TRBJ2-6 and V is TRBV4-2, with 7 bases lining up with TRBD1. The length of the CDR3 is 16 residues. The junction had 5 bases not matched to a gene; V was cut back by 3 bases and J by 3 bases. The germline gives CDR1 LGHNA, CDR2 YNFKEQ. CDR3 loop: CASSQGRGSGANVLTF. For the CDR3, the DNA is TGTGCCAGCAGCCAGGGCAGGGGGAGTGGGGCCAACGTCCTGACTTTC.

The chain is built from TRBV7-9 and TRBJ2-7; D uncertain. CDR1 is SEHNR and CDR2 is FQNEAQ in the germline V gene (reference sequence). This CDR3 has 15 residues. V lost 4 bases and J 5 bases, leaving 18 bases between the germline ends. CDR3 sequence: CASSSTFSGVNEQYF. For the CDR3, the DNA is TGTGCCAGCAGCTCAACCTTCTCAGGAGTAAACGAGCAGTACTTC.

The chain is built from TRBV15 and TRBJ2-7; TRBD2 agrees at 9 bases. The CDR3 spans 17 residues. The V gene's germline CDR1 is LNHNV and CDR2 YYDKDF (reference sequence). With 4 bases clipped from V and 0 bases from J, the junction kept 10 bases outside the gene matches. Here the CDR3 DNA reads TGTGCCACCAGCACCCCTATGACTAGCGGCTCCTCCTACGAGCAGTACTTC. Its translation: CATSTPMTSGSSYEQYF.

The chain employs TRBV4-1 and TRBJ2-7; no firm D call. V lost 4 bases and J lost 9, with 22 bases in between. In germline, CDR1 is MGHRA, CDR2 YSYEKL. This CDR3 contains 15 residues. Here the CDR3 DNA reads TGCGCCAGCAGCCGTGGCGCCACGGACCCACACGGGCAGTACTTC. As protein: CASSRGATDPHGQYF.

The V and J genes are TRBV5-1 and TRBJ2-2; no clear D. Germline values: CDR1 SGHRS, CDR2 YFSETQ. The CDR3 has 14 amino acids. With 1 base removed from V and 5 bases from J, the gap between germline ends came to 9 bases. The chain's CDR3 is CASSLSQKTGELFF. CDR3 sequence (DNA): TGCGCCAGCAGCTTGTCCCAGAAAACCGGGGAGCTGTTTTTT.

The chain has TRBV4-1 and TRBJ2-1, with 9 bases fitting TRBD2. This CDR3 is built from 17 residues. V shed 0 bases and J 7 bases; nucleotides not matched to a gene: 10. CDR1 is MGHRA, CDR2 YSYEKL, per germline. Here the CDR3 reads CASSQEGLIAGDNEQFF. CDR3 nucleotides: TGCGCCAGCAGCCAAGAAGGCCTAATAGCGGGGGATAATGAGCAGTTCTTC.

With regard to this clone: The sample contains more than one DNA sequence encoding this CDR3. The chain joins TRBV19 to TRBJ2-1; D uncertain. The V end lost 1 base, the J end lost 2 bases, and 9 bases lay between the germline ends. The CDR3 is made up of 15 amino acids. In germline, CDR1 is LNHDA, CDR2 SQIVND (reference sequence). CDR3 DNA sequence: TGTGCCAGTAGTATAGGAGGAAGGGCCTACAATGAGCAGTTCTTC. This sequence encodes CASSIGGRAYNEQFF.

The chain employs TRBV15 and TRBJ2-1; 8 nucleotides agree with TRBD2. J gave up 6 bases and V 1 base, and 5 bases lay outside the gene matches. CDR3 length: 15 residues. Germline lookup yields CDR1 LNHNV and CDR2 YYDKDF (reference sequence). The CDR3 loop reads CATSRGGAGANEQFF. The CDR3, as DNA: TGTGCCACCAGCAGAGGAGGAGCGGGAGCCAATGAGCAGTTCTTC.